Presented here are 20 T cell receptor beta chains from one specimen sequenced in a study of identical twins. MiXCR, run by TCRdb on the 5' RACE reads, gives a single entry per CDR3 protein. The sample yields 750,000 to 950,000 distinct CDR3 sequences, approximately 13% seen once. These data were likewise used in another study, on yellow fever vaccine responses in identical twins.

Sequences were obtained from PBMCs. The receptors shown here come from a woman younger than 30 in good health.

In this sample, this clonotype turned up a few times. The rearrangement joins TRBV12-3 or TRBV12-4 to TRBJ2-4; D is possibly TRBD1 (5 bases). The CDR3 runs to 14 residues. V was cut by 2 bases and J by 12 bases, with 17 bases left in between. Here the CDR3 DNA reads TGTGCCAGCAGTTTAACCCCCCTCGGACACGATCAGTACTTC. It encodes CASSLTPLGHDQYF.

The chain combines TRBV12-3 or TRBV12-4 with TRBJ2-4; weak D call: TRBD2 (5 bases). Trimming cost V 3 bases and J 0 bases, with 12 bases left between them. This CDR3 contains 16 residues. CDR3 sequence reads: CASSLLRAEAKNIQYF. Written as DNA, the CDR3 is TGTGCCAGCAGTTTGCTCCGAGCGGAAGCCAAAAACATTCAGTACTTC.

This clonotype was counted ten times or more. The chain carries TRBV27 and TRBJ2-3, with D perhaps matching TRBD1 (7 bases). Germline CDR1 MNHEY, CDR2 SMNVEV (reference sequence). The CDR3 contains 15 residues. V lost 6 bases to trimming and J lost 3 bases, with 16 bases between them. CDR3 sequence (DNA): TGTGCCAGCAGCTTAGGGGGCCGGGGGACAGATACGCAGTATTTT. Translating gives CASSLGGRGTDTQYF.

This clonotype was seen ten or more times. The DNA for the CDR3 is TGCGCCAGCAGCTCTTCTTTTTGGGAACAGTTCTTC. Its translation is CASSSSFWEQFF. This chain joins TRBV5-1 and TRBJ2-1; D remains ambiguous. CDR1 SGHRS and CDR2 YFSETQ come from the germline V gene. The CDR3 extends over 12 amino acids. Trimming cost V 3 bases and J 13 bases, with 14 bases left between them.

The chain employs TRBV28 and TRBJ2-5; D possibly corresponds to TRBD2 (5 bases). Germline CDR1 MDHEN, CDR2 SYDVKM. V was clipped by 4 bases and J by 5 bases, with 17 bases between them. The CDR3 is 15 amino acids. CDR3 DNA sequence: TGTGCCAGCAGTTCCCCCCCGCAGCCGGGGGAGACCCAGTACTTC. Translation: CASSSPPQPGETQYF.

The table lists this clonotype with many counts. CDR3 in amino acids: CASRRTGSSYEQYF. The DNA of the CDR3 is TGTGCCAGCCGAAGGACGGGAAGCTCCTACGAGCAGTACTTC. The chain couples TRBV2 to TRBJ2-7; D possibly corresponds to TRBD2 (5 bases). The CDR3 runs 14 residues. The V gene's germline CDR1 is SNHLY and CDR2 FYNNEI. V lost 8 bases, J lost 0 bases, and 14 bases lay in between.

V gene TRBV6-1 combines with J gene TRBJ1-1, with D hard to call. Trimming left V 2 bases short and J 0 bases short, with 10 bases between. Germline V gene data show CDR1 as MNHNS and CDR2 as SASEGT. This CDR3 spans 15 amino acids. CDR3: CASSERAGMNTEAFF. CDR3 sequence (DNA): TGTGCCAGCAGTGAAAGGGCAGGTATGAACACTGAAGCTTTCTTT.

This clonotype has a handful of counts. V usage is TRBV7-9 and J usage is TRBJ2-1; D uncertain. Trimming cost V 5 bases and J 8 bases, with 19 bases left between them. The V gene's germline CDR1 is SEHNR and CDR2 FQNEAQ (reference sequence). The CDR3 has 15 amino acids. This CDR3 is CASSPIGKLGYEQFF. The CDR3 DNA sequence: TGTGCCAGCAGCCCAATAGGGAAATTGGGGTATGAGCAGTTCTTC.

Only a few counts were recorded for this clonotype. The chain combines TRBV10-3 with TRBJ2-5; possibly TRBD2 for D (6 bases). CDR3 length equals 13 residues. Germline CDR1 is ENHRY and CDR2 is SYGVKD. V was pared by 2 bases and J by 5 bases, with 9 bases between. The CDR3 region has the DNA TGTGCCATCAGTGAGACCCGGGGGGAGACCCAGTACTTC. It specifies CAISETRGETQYF.

This clonotype was counted a few times. The rearrangement uses TRBV6-5 and TRBJ2-1; D assignment may be TRBD1 or TRBD2 (5 bases each). The CDR3 runs to 16 residues. Germline V lookup: CDR1 MNHEY, CDR2 SVGAGI. Trimming removed 2 bases from V and 2 bases from J, with 13 bases in between. Written as DNA, the CDR3 is TGTGCCAGCAGTTACCGAGGGACGGTGACCTACAATGAGCAGTTCTTC. Translated, it gives CASSYRGTVTYNEQFF.

This clonotype was detected a few times. The chain combines TRBV5-1 with TRBJ2-6, with 9 bases that match TRBD1. This CDR3 has 18 residues. Germline assignment: CDR1 SGHRS and CDR2 YFSETQ. The V segment lost 4 bases and the J segment 1 base; nucleotides outside the gene matches: 9. In nucleotides, the CDR3 is TGCGCCAGCAGCGCGAGGGACAGGGACCTTTCTGGGGCCAACGTCCTGACTTTC. Translated: CASSARDRDLSGANVLTF. Combining the CDR3 with reference TRBV5-1 and TRBJ2-6 gives the whole variable domain KAGVTQTPRYLIKTRGQQVTLSCSPISGHRSVSWYQQTPGQGLQFLFEYFSETQRNKGNFPGRFSGRQFSNSRSEMNVSTLELGDSALYLCASSARDRDLSGANVLTFGAGSRLTVL.

The chain links TRBV11-2 to TRBJ1-2; 7 bases align to TRBD1. The germline V gene has CDR1 SGHAT and CDR2 FQNNGV. This CDR3 contains 16 residues. V lost 0 bases, J lost 8 bases, and 12 bases stayed unmatched. CDR3 bases: TGTGCCAGCAGCTTAGAGCCCGGGACAGCCCCAGGGGGCTACACCTTC. It translates to CASSLEPGTAPGGYTF.

Ten or more counts support this clonotype. The CDR3 bases are TGTGCCAGCAGTTTATCTAGCGGGAGTTACGAGCAGTACTTC. Its protein product is CASSLSSGSYEQYF. The chain recombines TRBV12-3 or TRBV12-4 with TRBJ2-7, with TRBD2 identical over 10 bases. J lost 4 bases, V lost 2 bases, and 2 bases had no gene match. This CDR3 region has 14 residues.

The J gene is TRBJ1-3, the V gene TRBV6-1; D unclear. CDR3 length equals 13 residues. CDR1 and CDR2 from the germline V gene are MNHNS and SASEGT. Trimming cost V 6 bases and J 3 bases, with 9 bases left between them. DNA of the CDR3: TGTGCCAGCAGCATTCTAAATGGAAACACCATATATTTT. Protein sequence: CASSILNGNTIYF.

The CDR3 nucleotides read TGTGCCAGCAGCCCCTGGACAGCAAACAATCAGCCCCAGCATTTT. Its protein is CASSPWTANNQPQHF. The gene calls are TRBV7-8 and TRBJ1-5; tentatively, D is TRBD1 (6 bases). Germline CDR1 reads SGHVS; CDR2 reads FQNEAQ. Trimming left V 5 bases short and J 3 bases short, with 14 bases between. This CDR3 is 15 amino acids long.

This clonotype was counted only a few times. The chain carries TRBV7-2 and TRBJ2-5, with 11 bases identical to TRBD2. CDR1 SGHTA and CDR2 FQGNSA come from the germline V gene. The J segment lost 6 bases and the V segment lost 5 bases, leaving 8 bases of the junction unmatched. The CDR3 totals 15 residues. CDR3 nucleotides: TGTGCCAGCAGCCCAACTAGCGGGAGCTCGAAGACCCAGTACTTC. The encoded protein is CASSPTSGSSKTQYF.

Many counts were recorded for this clonotype. The chain has TRBV5-1 and TRBJ2-1; 7 nucleotides match TRBD2. V lost 4 bases, J lost 7 bases, and 14 bases stayed unmatched. This CDR3 contains 16 residues. CDR1 SGHRS and CDR2 YFSETQ come from the germline V gene. This CDR3 reads CASSTVTSVILNEQFF. CDR3 sequence (DNA): TGCGCCAGCAGCACTGTCACTAGCGTCATCCTTAATGAGCAGTTCTTC.

This clonotype has ten or more counts. This chain joins TRBV7-9 and TRBJ2-3, with TRBD1 identical over 8 bases. The CDR3 length is 14 residues. V gave up 8 bases and J gave up 6 bases; unmatched junction bases: 10. CDR1 and CDR2 (germline): SEHNR, FQNEAQ (reference sequence). CDR3 in DNA: TGTGCCAGCGGTTCTTCAGGGGGCCCTGATACGCAGTATTTT. Protein product: CASGSSGGPDTQYF.

Concerning this clonotype itself: At one end, the junction sequence differs from germline, possibly due to a read error. This rearrangement joins TRBV5-1 to TRBJ2-1; D ambiguous. The CDR3 has 15 residues. Germline-derived CDR1 and CDR2 are SGHRS and YFSETQ. This chain's CDR3 is CASSFRDRGVDEQFF. The CDR3 DNA is TGTGCCAGCAGTTTTCGAGACCGAGGCGTCGATGAGCAGTTCTTC.

This clonotype occurred once. The chain joins TRBV6-1 to TRBJ2-3; D not resolved. The CDR3 consists of 16 residues. Germline CDR1 is MNHNS and CDR2 is SASEGT. Trimming cost V 5 bases and J 1 base, with 16 bases left between them. The CDR3 loop reads CASSPLVRPGTDTQYF. The CDR3 DNA follows: TGTGCCAGCAGTCCCCTAGTCCGGCCGGGCACAGATACGCAGTATTTT.